A single sample is the source of the 17 T cell receptor beta chains below, sequenced in a study of T cells in Graves' hyperthyroidism and ophthalmopathy. TCR beta CDR3 sequences were amplified from RNA transcripts. Carried out on the TCR CDR3, a first-round RT-PCR used the HTBI primer set. TCRdb processed the multiplex PCR reads anew with MiXCR; each CDR3 protein has one entry. Of approximately 600,000 distinct CDR3 sequences in the sample, about 15% are singletons; the top ten hold 4.5% to 6%. The sample taken for sequencing was blood. These receptor sequences come from a woman in her twenties or thirties with Graves' hyperthyroidism that later progressed to Graves' ophthalmopathy.

This clonotype has a handful of counts. V and J are TRBV20-1 and TRBJ2-7, with 14 positions matching TRBD2. The CDR3 runs 15 residues. J gave up 5 bases and V 3 bases, and 6 bases lay outside the gene matches. The germline gives CDR1 DFQATT, CDR2 SNEGSKA (reference sequence). The CDR3 DNA is TGCAGTGCTAGGGGGACTAGCGGGAGATTCCACGAGCAGTACTTC. Translation gives CSARGTSGRFHEQYF.

In its sample, this clonotype was seen a few times. V and J are TRBV19 and TRBJ1-1; no firm D call. The CDR3 is 13 residues long. Germline V gene sequence: CDR1 LNHDA, CDR2 SQIVND (reference sequence). V dropped 3 bases and J dropped 1 base, with 6 bases sitting between them. The DNA of the CDR3 is TGTGCCAGTAGTATCGGGCAGAACACTGAAGCTTTCTTT. Its translation: CASSIGQNTEAFF.

This clonotype was counted ten times or more. The chain has TRBV7-2 and TRBJ2-3, with TRBD1 as a possible D gene (5 bases). The CDR3 runs 14 residues. Germline V CDR1 and CDR2: SGHTA, FQGNSA. The germline V and J ends were trimmed by 4 bases and 2 bases, with 10 bases remaining between them. The CDR3: CASSSGQHTDTQYF. CDR3 coding DNA: TGTGCCAGCAGCTCTGGACAACACACAGATACGCAGTATTTT.

CDR3 sequence reads: CATSDEREFITDTQYF. CDR3 in DNA: TGTGCCACCAGTGATGAGCGGGAGTTTATCACAGATACGCAGTATTTT. The rearrangement joins TRBV24-1 to TRBJ2-3, with 8 nucleotides matching TRBD2. Losses at the gene ends were 3 bases for V and 2 bases for J; bases not matched to a gene: 6. The CDR3 loop spans 16 amino acids. CDR1 is KGHDR, CDR2 SFDVKD, per germline.

The sample holds many counts of this clonotype. Written as DNA, the CDR3 is TGTGCCAGTACTCCCCTGGACAGCATGAACACTGAAGCTTTCTTT. It encodes CASTPLDSMNTEAFF. V usage is TRBV19 and J usage is TRBJ1-1; TRBD1 might be the D (6 bases). The V gene lost 7 bases and the J gene lost 0 bases, with 15 bases spanning the gap. Per germline, CDR1 LNHDA and CDR2 SQIVND (reference sequence). CDR3 size: 15 residues.

The table lists this clonotype with many counts. The J gene is TRBJ2-1, the V gene TRBV5-1; D gene ambiguous. Trimming stripped 10 bases from V and 5 bases from J, with 19 bases between. The CDR3 extends over 14 amino acids. Germline-derived CDR1 and CDR2 are SGHRS and YFSETQ. CDR3 bases: TGCGCCCCCCCAAGGCGGTCCATTCACAATGAGCAGTTCTTC. Amino acid sequence: CAPPRRSIHNEQFF. Based on the CDR3 plus reference TRBV5-1 and TRBJ2-1, the full variable domain is KAGVTQTPRYLIKTRGQQVTLSCSPISGHRSVSWYQQTPGQGLQFLFEYFSETQRNKGNFPGRFSGRQFSNSRSEMNVSTLELGDSALYLCAPPRRSIHNEQFFGPGTRLTVL.

This clonotype was counted at least ten times. This chain uses TRBV28 with TRBJ2-7; D is unclear. Looked up from germline, CDR1 is MDHEN and CDR2 is SYDVKM. The CDR3 extends over 12 amino acids. V was clipped by 5 bases and J by 5 bases, with 10 bases between them. The CDR3 DNA sequence: TGTGCCAGCAGTCTTTCTAAGGACGAGCAGTACTTC. The encoded protein is CASSLSKDEQYF. Variable domain in full (rest from reference TRBV28 and TRBJ2-7): DVKVTQSSRYLVKRTGEKVFLECVQDMDHENMFWYRQDPGLGLRLIYFSYDVKMKEKGDIPEGYSVSREKKERFSLILESASTNQTSMYLCASSLSKDEQYFGPGTRLTVT.

This clonotype was counted many times. The chain couples TRBV12-3 or TRBV12-4 to TRBJ2-1; 13 bases map to TRBD2. V dropped 1 base and J dropped 1; count of bases not matched to a gene: 4. The CDR3 totals 18 residues. CDR3 in amino acids: CASSLVSGLAGSYNEQFF. In nucleotides, the CDR3 is TGTGCCAGCAGTTTAGTCTCGGGACTAGCGGGGTCCTACAATGAGCAGTTCTTC.

This clonotype was seen repeatedly, ten times or more. The V gene is TRBV3-1, the J gene TRBJ2-7; D might be TRBD1 (5 bases). The CDR3 has 13 amino acids. Between the trimmed V and J ends, which lost 3 bases and 3 bases, there was a span of 9 bases. Germline assignment: CDR1 LGHDT and CDR2 YNNKEL (reference sequence). CDR3 DNA sequence: TGTGCCAGCAGCCAGGCAGACAGCTACGAGCAGTACTTC. It translates to CASSQADSYEQYF.

A few counts support this clonotype. The chain has TRBV19 and TRBJ2-1, with 13 bases lining up with TRBD2. Germline V CDR1 and CDR2: LNHDA, SQIVND (reference sequence). This CDR3 comprises 13 residues. V dropped 5 bases and J dropped 10; count of bases not matched to a gene: 2. In DNA form, the CDR3 reads TGTGCCAGTAGTTGGGGACTAGCGGGAGAGCAGTTCTTC. Protein: CASSWGLAGEQFF.

This clonotype appeared many times. The rearrangement links TRBV12-3 or TRBV12-4 to TRBJ2-7; the match to TRBD2 covers 12 bases. V shed 6 bases, J shed 2 bases, and the junction held 20 bases outside the gene matches. The CDR3 runs to 20 residues. Here the CDR3 DNA reads TGTGCCAGCAGCCTAAGGTGGCTAGCGGGAGGGCCACGGAATCCCTACGAGCAGTACTTC. This encodes CASSLRWLAGGPRNPYEQYF.

This clonotype has only a few counts. V is TRBV30 and J is TRBJ2-5; D gene ambiguous. Germline CDR1 GTSNPN, CDR2 SVGIG (reference sequence). Deletions cut 0 bases from V and 1 base from J, with 9 bases between. The CDR3 runs to 14 residues. The CDR3 nucleotides are TGTGCCTGGAGTGTACATGGGGTCCAAGAGACCCAGTACTTC. Translation gives CAWSVHGVQETQYF. Looking up the rest from reference TRBV30 and TRBJ2-5 gives the full variable domain: SQTIHQWPATLVQPVGSPLSLECTVEGTSNPNLYWYRQAAGRGLQLLFYSVGIGQISSEVPQNLSASRPQDRQFILSSKKLLLSDSGFYLCAWSVHGVQETQYFGPGTRLLVL.

This clonotype showed up just a few times. V is TRBV6-2 or TRBV6-3 and J is TRBJ2-5, with 9 bases aligning to TRBD2. V dropped 2 bases and J dropped 4; count of bases not matched to a gene: 5. Germline V CDR1 and CDR2: MNHEY, SVGEGT. This CDR3 is 15 amino acids long. Here the CDR3 DNA reads TGTGCCAGCAGTTACATAGCGGGAGCTCCAGAGACCCAGTACTTC. The encoded protein is CASSYIAGAPETQYF.

This clonotype was recorded a few times. V is TRBV7-2 and J is TRBJ2-1; the D is unclear. V lost 5 bases and J lost 2, with 16 bases in between. The V gene's germline CDR1 is SGHTA and CDR2 FQGNSA. The CDR3 covers 16 residues. The CDR3, as DNA: TGTGCCAGCAGCCCGAAACGATTCCGGGCCTACAATGAGCAGTTCTTC. This gives the protein CASSPKRFRAYNEQFF.

This clonotype was detected ten times or more. V is TRBV12-3 or TRBV12-4 and J is TRBJ2-1, with 11 bases aligning to TRBD1. V was clipped by 5 bases and J by 5 bases; unmatched bases: 5. This CDR3 contains 15 residues. This CDR3 reads CASSPGQGANNEQFF. Written as DNA, the CDR3 is TGTGCCAGCAGTCCTGGACAGGGGGCAAACAATGAGCAGTTCTTC.

Ten or more counts support this clonotype. The chain recombines TRBV20-1 with TRBJ2-5; TRBD1 matches 7 bases. CDR3 length: 14 amino acids. CDR1 is DFQATT and CDR2 is SNEGSKA in the germline V gene (reference sequence). J lost 1 base, V lost 3 bases, and 5 bases had no gene match. Here the CDR3 DNA reads TGCAGTGCTAGGGGGACAGAGGCCCAAGAGACCCAGTACTTC. Translating it yields CSARGTEAQETQYF.

The chain employs TRBV7-2 and TRBJ1-1; 7 bases match TRBD1. The germline gives CDR1 SGHTA, CDR2 FQGNSA. The junction had 19 bases not matched to a gene; V was cut back by 5 bases and J by 7 bases. This CDR3 region has 17 residues. The CDR3 loop reads CASSVPLSGGMDIEAFF. CDR3 sequence (DNA): TGTGCCAGCAGCGTTCCGTTATCAGGGGGGATGGACATTGAAGCTTTCTTT.